A single sample is the source of the 19 T cell receptor beta chains below, sequenced in a study of molecular identifiers for immune sequencing clone quantification. MiXCR, run by TCRdb on the PCR reads, gives a single entry per CDR3 protein. The table has under 11,000 distinct CDR3 sequences, 20% to 25% seen once. The sequencing input was naive CD8+ T cells from blood, with Jurkat cell RNA spiked in. The subset here: FACS-sorted CD8+CD4-CCR7+CD45RA+ naive T cells. These receptors originate from a human donor in good health. Some libraries in this study had Jurkat cell RNA spiked in.

With regard to this clonotype: With a much larger clone just one base away, this may be a read error. The chain joins TRBV7-3 to TRBJ2-5; D is ambiguous. V lost 3 bases to trimming and J lost 5 bases, with 16 bases between them. CDR1 is SGHTA, CDR2 FQGTGA, per germline. The CDR3 contains 15 residues. The CDR3 loop is CASSLSRDLQETQYF. CDR3 DNA sequence: TGTGCCAGCAGCTTGAGCAGAGACCTCCAGGAGACCCAGTACTTC.

Comments on this clonotype: A much larger clone is a single base away; this may be a read error. The CDR3 loop reads CASSSPDRDTQYF. The DNA of the CDR3 is TGTGCCAGCAGCTCCCCGGACAGAGATACGCAGTATTTT. The genes are TRBV7-9 and TRBJ2-3; perhaps TRBD1 as D (6 bases). V lost 4 bases and J lost 5, with 10 bases in between. This CDR3 comprises 13 residues. CDR1 and CDR2 (germline): SEHNR, FQNEAQ (reference sequence).

There are many counts of this clonotype. The chain employs TRBV5-1 and TRBJ1-1; D gene unclear. The CDR3 contains 14 residues. Trimming cost V 3 bases and J 3 bases, with 12 bases left between them. Per germline, CDR1 SGHRS and CDR2 YFSETQ. CDR3 loop: CASSYAGPDTEAFF. Written as DNA, the CDR3 is TGCGCCAGCAGCTACGCCGGGCCCGACACTGAAGCTTTCTTT.

This clonotype was seen more than once but under ten times. The chain joins TRBV28 to TRBJ2-7; D is possibly TRBD1 or TRBD2 (5 bases each). Germline V gene data show CDR1 as MDHEN and CDR2 as SYDVKM. V lost 3 bases to trimming and J lost 4 bases, with 13 bases between them. The CDR3 is made up of 14 amino acids. The CDR3 DNA reads TGTGCCAGCAGTTTTTCACGGGGACGTTACGAGCAGTACTTC. As protein: CASSFSRGRYEQYF. Based on the CDR3 plus reference TRBV28 and TRBJ2-7, the full variable domain is DVKVTQSSRYLVKRTGEKVFLECVQDMDHENMFWYRQDPGLGLRLIYFSYDVKMKEKGDIPEGYSVSREKKERFSLILESASTNQTSMYLCASSFSRGRYEQYFGPGTRLTVT.

This clonotype is classed as medium-sized. The J gene is TRBJ2-3, the V gene TRBV6-2 or TRBV6-3; D is possibly TRBD1 or TRBD2 (6 bases each). V lost 6 bases and J 2 bases, leaving 15 bases between the germline ends. Germline lookup yields CDR1 MNHEY and CDR2 SVGEGT. CDR3 length: 15 residues. The CDR3 protein is CASSHGGLNTDTQYF. Written as DNA, the CDR3 is TGTGCCAGCAGCCACGGGGGCCTGAACACAGATACGCAGTATTTT.

This clonotype showed up many times. The rearrangement links TRBV12-3 or TRBV12-4 to TRBJ2-1; TRBD1 is a possible D gene (5 bases). The CDR3 sequence is 13 residues long. Trimming stripped 1 base from V and 16 bases from J, with 17 bases between. The CDR3 DNA sequence: TGTGCCAGCAGTTTAGTTTTGGGGCACGGCTGCTTCTTC. It encodes CASSLVLGHGCFF.

The table lists this clonotype with many counts. The rearrangement uses TRBV27 and TRBJ1-1; the D gene is possibly TRBD1 (6 bases). V shed 0 bases and J shed 4 bases, with 12 bases lying between them. The CDR3 is 15 residues long. The germline V gene has CDR1 MNHEY and CDR2 SMNVEV (reference sequence). The CDR3 sequence is CASSLSGGASTEAFF. CDR3 nucleotide sequence: TGTGCCAGCAGTTTATCGGGGGGCGCGAGCACTGAAGCTTTCTTT.

At least ten counts were recorded for this clonotype. The chain has TRBV20-1 and TRBJ2-3; no definite D call. This CDR3 is 12 amino acids long. Germline V gene lookup returns CDR1 DFQATT and CDR2 SNEGSKA (reference sequence). Trimming shortened V by 1 base and J by 1 base, and 3 bases separated the two germline ends. CDR3 sequence reads: CSARAGTDTQYF. The CDR3 DNA is TGCAGTGCTAGAGCGGGCACAGATACGCAGTATTTT.

As for this clonotype: One base away lies a much larger clone, so this may be a sequencing read error. This likely comes from a read error, as the CDR3 has no conserved phenylalanine or tryptophan at its end. The rearrangement uses TRBV13 and TRBJ1-3; 9 bases map to TRBD1. The ends lost 9 bases at V and 1 base at J; junction bases unmatched: 1. CDR1 is PRHDT, CDR2 FYEKMQ, per germline (reference sequence). The CDR3 has 13 residues. The CDR3 sequence is CASGTGSGNTIYS. For the CDR3, the DNA is TGTGCCAGTGGGACAGGGTCTGGAAACACCATATATTCT.

Ten or more counts support this clonotype. The J gene is TRBJ1-5, the V gene TRBV29-1; 7 bases agree with TRBD1. V lost 3 bases and J lost 0; bases outside the gene matches: 5. There are 15 residues in the CDR3. The germline V gene has CDR1 SQVTM and CDR2 ANQGSEA. CDR3 loop: CSVELQGDSNQPQHF. The CDR3 DNA is TGCAGCGTTGAGCTCCAGGGGGATAGCAATCAGCCCCAGCATTTT.

As regards this clonotype: This could be a read error, since a much larger clone is one nucleotide away. This chain connects TRBV7-9 to TRBJ1-1, with D possibly matching TRBD1 (6 bases). There are 12 residues in the CDR3. The germline CDR1 and CDR2 sequences are SEHNR and FQNEAQ (reference sequence). The CDR3 DNA reads as TGTGCCAGCAGCTGGGGGGCCACTGAAGCTTCCTTT. Residues: CASSWGATEASF. Filled out from reference TRBV7-9 and TRBJ1-1, the complete variable domain reads DTGVSQNPRHKITKRGQNVTFRCDPISEHNRLYWYRQTLGQGPEFLTYFQNEAQLEKSRLLSDRFSAERPKGSFSTLEIQRTEQGDSAMYLCASSWGATEASFGQGTRLTVV.

The genes are TRBV27 and TRBJ2-1; maybe TRBD2 (5 bases). V lost 4 bases, J lost 2 bases, and 9 bases lay in between. The CDR3 is 14 amino acids. The V gene's germline CDR1 is MNHEY and CDR2 SMNVEV (reference sequence). Here the CDR3 reads CASSSVGAYNEQFF. In DNA, the CDR3 is TGTGCCAGCAGTTCAGTGGGAGCCTACAATGAGCAGTTCTTC.

This clonotype was picked up a small number of times. One base away lies a much larger clone, so this may be a sequencing read error. The chain has TRBV7-9 and TRBJ2-7; D is perhaps TRBD1 (6 bases). CDR3 length equals 11 residues. Germline CDR1 reads SEHNR; CDR2 reads FQNEAQ (reference sequence). Trimming stripped 8 bases from V and 7 bases from J, with 12 bases between. Here the CDR3 DNA reads TGTGCCAGCGGCCTTGGGACAGAGCAGTACTTC. This sequence encodes CASGLGTEQYF.

This clonotype is categorized as medium-sized (0.01 to 0.1%). The chain employs TRBV2 and TRBJ2-7; 7 nucleotides align to TRBD1. With V trimmed by 6 bases and J by 3 bases, 8 bases remained unmatched. This CDR3 comprises 14 residues. Per the germline V gene, CDR1 is SNHLY and CDR2 is FYNNEI. CDR3 protein: CASSQQGSGYEQYF. As DNA, the CDR3 is TGTGCCAGCAGCCAACAGGGGTCCGGCTACGAGCAGTACTTC.

This clonotype was seen a handful of times. It may be a read error: a sequence one base away is much more abundant. This chain joins TRBV11-2 and TRBJ2-7; possible D gene TRBD1, 6 bases. CDR1 is SGHAT, CDR2 FQNNGV, per germline. V shed 4 bases and J shed 3 bases, with 16 bases lying between them. The CDR3 totals 15 residues. As DNA, the CDR3 is TGTGCCAGCAGCTCCTTCCGGGGCAGGGGCTACGAGCAGTACTTC. Its protein is CASSSFRGRGYEQYF.

This chain joins TRBV9 and TRBJ2-5; D may be TRBD1 or TRBD2 (5 bases each). In germline, CDR1 is SGDLS, CDR2 YYNGEE. This CDR3 is 16 amino acids long. Trimming removed 4 bases at V and 9 bases at J, with 25 bases between. Here the CDR3 DNA reads TGTGCCAGCAGCCCTTTACTCGGGGCGGCTGCAGCGCCCCAGTACTTC. This codes for CASSPLLGAAAAPQYF.

By sample share, this clonotype is medium-sized. The rearrangement joins TRBV19 to TRBJ1-1; D is perhaps TRBD1 (6 bases). Trimming left V 4 bases short and J 4 bases short, with 10 bases between. Looked up from germline, CDR1 is LNHDA and CDR2 is SQIVND (reference sequence). The CDR3 is 13 residues long. The CDR3 nucleotides read TGTGCCAGTAGTACCTCGGACAGCACTGAAGCTTTCTTT. It yields the protein CASSTSDSTEAFF.

In regard to this clonotype: This sequence may be a read error, since a much larger clone differs from it by one base. The J gene is TRBJ2-2, the V gene TRBV27; D is possibly TRBD2 (6 bases). Germline V lookup: CDR1 MNHEY, CDR2 SMNVEV (reference sequence). CDR3 length: 13 residues. In DNA, the CDR3 is TGTGCCAGCAGTTCGACAAGTCTGGGGGGGCTGTTTTTT. Translated: CASSSTSLGGLFF.

This clonotype was counted only a few times. This may come from a read error, since a much larger clone is one base off. The gene calls are TRBV4-2 and TRBJ2-7, with 8 bases identical to TRBD1. This CDR3 region has 13 residues. The germline V gene encodes CDR1 LGHNA and CDR2 YNFKEQ. Written as DNA, the CDR3 is TGTGCCAGCGGCCACGGACAGGGCTACGAGCAGTACTTC. Protein sequence: CASGHGQGYEQYF.